This record covers a single T cell receptor beta chain. Its target is not known. The V and J ends lost 4 bases and 3 bases respectively, with 15 bases between them. CDR3 length: 15 amino acids. Germline CDR1 reads SGHVS; CDR2 reads FQNEAQ. The data were obtained in a study of graft-versus-host responses after intestinal transplantation. Across the study: Every recipient had anti-thymocyte globulin induction and three to four years of tacrolimus plus steroids. Findings of the study overall: There were GvH clones found in recipient marrow, and some of them appeared first in ileum or blood. High graft-versus-host to host-versus-graft clonal ratios were seen in allografts of patients with graft-donor T cell macrochimerism.

Repertoires were generated with immunoSEQ multiplex PCR, while TCRdb's copy carries only in-frame clones and drops some. The sample gives tens of thousands of clones, roughly 94% of which show up once; around 0.53% is in the top ten. This sequence joins TRBV7-8 and TRBJ1-1; the D is unclear. Sequencing was performed on unstimulated CD8+ T cells sorted from spleen or lymph node cells, taken before intestinal transplant. This TCR came from a human donor who received an intestinal transplant. The CDR3 loop reads CASSSTFIRDTEAFF. CDR3 DNA sequence: TGTGCCAGCAGCTCAACCTTTATAAGGGACACTGAAGCTTTCTTT.